A single sample is the source of the 5 T cell receptor beta chains below, sequenced in a study of T-cell memory formation after mild COVID-19. TCRdb called the 5' RACE reads again in MiXCR, with one record for every CDR3 protein. This table has around 510,000 distinct CDR3 sequences, roughly 20% appearing once. Sequencing was done on a sample of PBMCs or a T cell subset sorted from them (not recorded which). The receptors stem from an adult woman who had mild COVID-19 (a few samples of this study predate the infection). Cell type and time point are not known.

This clonotype showed up just once. The rearrangement links TRBV3-1 to TRBJ2-3; TRBD2 agrees at 8 bases. CDR3 length: 17 residues. Unmatched junction bases numbered 7, after V lost 1 base and J lost 1 base. CDR1 and CDR2 (germline): LGHDT, YNNKEL (reference sequence). CDR3 in amino acids: CASSQGSGNWGTDTQYF. The CDR3 bases are TGTGCCAGCAGCCAAGGTAGCGGGAATTGGGGCACAGATACGCAGTATTTT.

V and J are TRBV6-1 and TRBJ2-7; TRBD1 agrees at 9 bases. The CDR3 has 16 residues. Germline CDR1 reads MNHNS; CDR2 reads SASEGT. The V and J ends lost 2 bases and 5 bases, in that order; junction bases with no gene match: 10. The CDR3 DNA follows: TGTGCCAGCAGTGAAATAATCGGGACAGGGAGCGACGAGCAGTACTTC. It specifies CASSEIIGTGSDEQYF.

CDR3 DNA sequence: TGTGCCAGCACGCCGCTAGCGCGCGAGCAGTTCTTC. The encoded protein is CASTPLAREQFF. The rearrangement uses TRBV2 and TRBJ2-1, with a weak D call TRBD2 (6 bases). This CDR3 comprises 12 residues. Germline values: CDR1 SNHLY, CDR2 FYNNEI. V was shortened by 7 bases and J by 10 bases, with 14 bases between the two germline ends.

This clonotype was counted between two and nine times. V gene TRBV29-1 combines with J gene TRBJ2-5; D is unresolved. CDR1 and CDR2 (germline): SQVTM, ANQGSEA. CDR3 length equals 13 residues. V was pared by 4 bases and J by 4 bases, with 13 bases between. The DNA for the CDR3 is TGCAGCGTTGCAGAACAGAGAAGAGAGACCCAGTACTTC. Its translation: CSVAEQRRETQYF.

V gene TRBV9 combines with J gene TRBJ1-3; D gene ambiguous. V dropped 4 bases and J dropped 0 bases, with 11 bases sitting between them. Germline V gene lookup returns CDR1 SGDLS and CDR2 YYNGEE. CDR3 length: 15 amino acids. The CDR3 sequence is CASSWKADSGNTIYF. Written as DNA, the CDR3 is TGTGCCAGCAGCTGGAAGGCAGACTCTGGAAACACCATATATTTT.